One and the same sample provided the 15 T cell receptor beta chains below, sequenced in a study of beta chain features in type 1 diabetes. General study points: Moderate yet significant TCRB CDR3 shortening was seen in Type 1 diabetes patients in all four CD4+ subsets.

The sequenced template was cDNA made from the entire isolated RNA. The repertoire was sequenced with immunoSEQ multiplex PCR; TCRdb's copy has only in-frame clones and lacks some. The sample consists of under 400,000 clones, 10% to 15% of them appearing once. Antigens for these TCRs are unknown. The sample comprised naive CD4+ T cells from blood. The receptor source for this set is a woman between 18 and 29 years old with type 1 diabetes.

The chain employs TRBV5-1 and TRBJ2-5, with 13 nucleotides matching TRBD2. This CDR3 spans 18 amino acids. Germline V lookup: CDR1 SGHRS, CDR2 YFSETQ. After removal of 4 bases from V and 3 bases from J, the junction contained 12 bases not matched to a gene. The CDR3 spells CASSPRTSGGPGEETQYF. CDR3 coding DNA: TGCGCCAGCAGCCCGCGGACTAGCGGGGGACCCGGAGAAGAGACCCAGTACTTC.

This clone was seen only a few times. The chain joins TRBV4-3 to TRBJ1-1; 7 nucleotides line up with TRBD1. The CDR3 totals 15 residues. Trimming took 4 bases from V and 4 from J; bases not matched to a gene: 9. CDR1 is LGHNA and CDR2 is YSLEER in the germline V gene. The CDR3 DNA is TGCGCCAGCAGCCCGCATGGGACAGTGATCACTGAAGCTTTCTTT. It translates to CASSPHGTVITEAFF.

The chain uses TRBV11-2 and TRBJ2-7, with a tentative D call TRBD2 (7 bases). The V gene lost 3 bases and the J gene lost 6 bases, with 15 bases spanning the gap. Germline V gives CDR1 SGHAT, CDR2 FQNNGV. This CDR3 spans 14 amino acids. The CDR3 DNA is TGTGCCAGCAGCTTGGCCGGGGGGCGAAGCGAGCAGTACTTC. Translation: CASSLAGGRSEQYF.

The gene calls are TRBV9 and TRBJ1-2; 7 bases line up with TRBD1. Looked up from germline, CDR1 is SGDLS and CDR2 is YYNGEE. With 3 bases clipped from V and 8 bases from J, the junction kept 10 bases outside the gene matches. The CDR3 length is 14 residues. The CDR3, as DNA: TGTGCCAGCAGCGGGCCCGACAGGGCTTGGGGCTACACCTTC. Translation gives CASSGPDRAWGYTF. Together with reference TRBV9 and TRBJ1-2, the CDR3 gives the full variable domain: DSGVTQTPKHLITATGQRVTLRCSPRSGDLSVYWYQQSLDQGLQFLIQYYNGEERAKGNILERFSAQQFPDLHSELNLSSLELGDSALYFCASSGPDRAWGYTFGSGTRLTVV.

J is TRBJ1-5 and V is TRBV2; unclear D gene. This CDR3 has 12 residues. V was clipped by 7 bases and J by 5 bases, with 9 bases between them. Germline V lookup: CDR1 SNHLY, CDR2 FYNNEI. The CDR3 region is CASTSFDQPQHF. The CDR3 coding sequence is TGTGCCAGCACCTCCTTTGATCAGCCCCAGCATTTT. The variable domain in full, with the rest retrieved from reference TRBV2 and TRBJ1-5, is EPEVTQTPSHQVTQMGQEVILRCVPISNHLYFYWYRQILGQKVEFLVSFYNNEISEKSEIFDDQFSVERPDGSNFTLKIRSTKLEDSAMYFCASTSFDQPQHFGDGTRLSIL.

This clone has just a few counts. The chain employs TRBV16 and TRBJ1-2; D remains ambiguous. The CDR3 runs 12 residues. V gave up 3 bases and J gave up 8 bases, with 10 bases separating them. The V gene's germline CDR1 is KGHSY and CDR2 FQNENV. The CDR3 coding sequence is TGTGCCAGCAGCCATTGGGAGTCCGGCTACACCTTC. Translation: CASSHWESGYTF.

This clone was detected only a few times. This chain links TRBV25-1 with TRBJ2-7; D not resolved. The V gene's germline CDR1 is MGHDK and CDR2 SYGVNS. The CDR3 has 14 residues. V was cut by 0 bases and J by 7 bases, with 13 bases left in between. CDR3 amino acids: CASSEYRASREQYF. The CDR3 DNA is TGTGCCAGCAGTGAATACCGAGCATCTAGGGAGCAGTACTTC.

This clone showed up just once. The rearrangement links TRBV14 to TRBJ2-3; D perhaps matches TRBD1 (5 bases). This CDR3 has 15 residues. The ends were cut back, 0 bases at V and 2 bases at J, with 9 bases in the middle. Germline values: CDR1 SGHDN, CDR2 FVKESK. CDR3 sequence reads: CASSQDLGATDTQYF. DNA of the CDR3: TGTGCCAGCAGCCAAGATCTAGGGGCCACAGATACGCAGTATTTT.

The chain combines TRBV4-1 with TRBJ2-3; TRBD1 matches at 8 bases. J lost 3 bases, V lost 1 base, and 6 bases had no gene match. This CDR3 is built from 16 residues. CDR1 and CDR2 (germline): MGHRA, YSYEKL. The CDR3 bases are TGCGCCAGCAGCCAAGTATTCCGGGACAGGACAGATACGCAGTATTTT. This encodes CASSQVFRDRTDTQYF.

Only a few counts were recorded for this clone. This chain connects TRBV27 to TRBJ1-2; TRBD1 matches at 8 bases. The CDR3 spans 15 residues. The germline V gene encodes CDR1 MNHEY and CDR2 SMNVEV (reference sequence). Losses at the gene ends were 5 bases for V and 4 bases for J; bases not matched to a gene: 9. As DNA, the CDR3 is TGTGCCAGCAGTCCGGAGACAGGGGAGGTCTATGGCTACACCTTC. Translated: CASSPETGEVYGYTF.

There are a few counts of this clone. This chain connects TRBV7-9 to TRBJ2-5; tentatively, D is TRBD2 (5 bases). The V gene's germline CDR1 is SEHNR and CDR2 FQNEAQ (reference sequence). CDR3 length equals 16 residues. Trimming removed 5 bases from V and 6 bases from J, with 22 bases in between. CDR3 sequence reads: CASSTNLRAVEKTQYF. In DNA, the CDR3 is TGTGCCAGCAGCACCAACTTGAGGGCGGTTGAGAAGACCCAGTACTTC.

Written as DNA, the CDR3 is TGCGCCAGCAGCCGCCTACTAGCGGGGGCCGGCACAGATACGCAGTATTTT. Its translation is CASSRLLAGAGTDTQYF. V and J are TRBV4-3 and TRBJ2-3, with TRBD2 matching over 11 bases. Germline lookup yields CDR1 LGHNA and CDR2 YSLEER. The V gene end was trimmed by 4 bases and the J gene end by 1 base; junction bases not matched to a gene: 7. The CDR3 covers 17 residues.

The sample holds a few counts of this clone. The CDR3 DNA is TGTGCCAGCAGCTTAGTTCGAGTGTTAGCGGGAGAGGTTGGGGAGACCCAGTACTTC. Encoded protein: CASSLVRVLAGEVGETQYF. The chain uses TRBV11-2 and TRBJ2-5; TRBD2 matches 9 bases. This CDR3 contains 19 residues. Germline trimming cut 1 base from V and 5 bases from J; bases unmatched to any gene: 17. Germline V gene lookup returns CDR1 SGHAT and CDR2 FQNNGV.

This chain uses TRBV7-2 with TRBJ1-6; D is perhaps TRBD1 (5 bases). This CDR3 contains 14 residues. Trimming left V 1 base short and J 9 bases short, with 10 bases between. Germline CDR1 is SGHTA and CDR2 is FQGNSA. The CDR3 loop reads CASSLGPGGSPLHF. The CDR3 coding sequence is TGTGCCAGCAGCTTAGGCCCCGGGGGTTCACCCCTCCACTTT.

The chain recombines TRBV4-3 with TRBJ1-5, with D possibly matching TRBD1 (6 bases). Germline values: CDR1 LGHNA, CDR2 YSLEER. CDR3 length equals 16 residues. Between the trimmed V and J ends, which lost 0 bases and 5 bases, there was a span of 14 bases. CDR3 region: CASSQDFGQFYQPQHF. CDR3 coding DNA: TGCGCCAGCAGCCAAGATTTTGGACAGTTTTATCAGCCCCAGCATTTT.